The entry below gives a single T cell receptor (beta chain) sequence along with its context. No antigen is known for it. The sample is drawn from a study of T cell repertoires in ileal Crohn's disease. General study points: Sorted CD8 T cells held more high-frequency clones than CD4. All patients with clonality above 26.8% had endoscopic recurrence.

Germline lookup yields CDR1 SGDLS and CDR2 YYNGEE. Trimming at V came to 3 bases and at J to 0 bases, leaving 19 bases not matched to a gene. CDR3 length equals 22 residues. Generated by immunoSEQ multiplex PCR, the TCRdb table keeps only in-frame clones and is missing some. The table records roughly 13,000 clones, about 82% of them present only once. Sequencing was performed on ileal tissue. This TCR came from an adult with Crohn's disease. The chain recombines TRBV9 with TRBJ2-1, with TRBD2 identical over 12 bases. The CDR3 spells CASSALAGGNLYIPPSYNEQFF. In DNA form, the CDR3 reads TGTGCCAGCAGCGCACTAGCGGGAGGCAACCTTTATATCCCCCCCTCCTACAATGAGCAGTTCTTC.